The entry below describes one TCR beta chain. The record originates from a study of blood T cell repertoires in COVID-19. V lost 3 bases and J lost 4, with 9 bases in between. Germline assignment: CDR1 SQVTM and CDR2 ANQGSEA. The CDR3 covers 12 residues. The repertoire was sequenced with immunoSEQ multiplex PCR; TCRdb's copy has only in-frame clones and lacks some. The table includes about 280,000 clones, approximately 83% detected once. The sequence was collected from a woman in her thirties who had recovered from COVID-19. The V and J genes are TRBV29-1 and TRBJ1-1; D may be TRBD1 (6 bases). The sample comprised peripheral blood. The chain's CDR3 is CSVDRGFTEAFF. The CDR3 region has the DNA TGCAGCGTTGACAGGGGATTCACTGAAGCTTTCTTT.